This is a list of T cell receptor beta chains from one sample in a study of blood T cell repertoires in COVID-19. TCRdb's copy holds only in-frame clones and misses some; the assay was immunoSEQ multiplex PCR. The sample records 150,000 to 200,000 clones, around 84% being singletons. The source material was peripheral blood. These receptors were taken from a woman of 80 years or more with acute or convalescent COVID-19. The CDR3 runs from the conserved cysteine through the conserved F or W. D genes are given only for firm matches. Clone size is given for some rows only: seen once, a few or many times, or a class if the clone is expanded.

-	TRBJ2-7	-	TRBV11-2	CASSPTGSGSGFYEQYF	TGTGCCAGCAGCCCGACAGGGAGCGGGAGCGGTTTCTACGAGCAGTACTTC
-	TRBJ1-1	TRBD1	TRBV7-9	CASWDTNRGTEAFF	TGTGCCAGCTGGGACACGAACAGGGGCACTGAAGCTTTCTTT
-	TRBJ2-7	-	TRBV21-1	CASSKARREQYF	TGTGCCAGCAGCAAAGCGCGGAGAGAACAGTACTTC
few	TRBJ1-5	TRBD1	TRBV18	CASSPLGQGAQPQHF	TGTGCCAGCTCACCATTGGGACAGGGGGCCCAGCCCCAGCATTTT
once	TRBJ1-2	-	TRBV27	CASSRGGRSATF	TGTGCCAGCAGCCGCGGAGGCAGAAGCGCCACCTTC
-	TRBJ2-7	TRBD2	TRBV9	CASSVAAGGYEQYF	TGTGCCAGCAGCGTAGCAGCGGGAGGGTACGAGCAGTACTTC
-	TRBJ1-1	-	TRBV27	CASSPLGVNTEAFF	TGTGCCAGCAGCCCCTTAGGGGTGAACACTGAAGCTTTCTTT
-	TRBJ2-7	-	TRBV18	CASSLSLRNEQYF	TGTGCCAGCTCCCTATCCCTGAGGAACGAGCAGTACTTC
-	TRBJ1-2	-	TRBV7-9	CASSKQGSGLDYGYTF	TGTGCCAGCAGTAAGCAGGGATCCGGGCTCGACTATGGCTACACCTTC
once	TRBJ1-1	TRBD1	TRBV3-1/TRBV3-2	CASSALTGGGTEAFF	TGTGCCAGCAGCGCCTTAACAGGGGGAGGTACTGAAGCTTTCTTT
-	TRBJ2-1	TRBD2	TRBV15	CATSSLSFFDSRGGGNEQFF	TGTGCCACCAGCAGCCTAAGTTTTTTCGATTCGCGGGGGGGCGGGAATGAGCAGTTCTTC
-	TRBJ2-5	TRBD2	TRBV10-2	CASSDIGLAGETQYF	TGCGCCAGCAGTGATATTGGACTAGCGGGGGAGACCCAGTACTTC
-	TRBJ2-7	TRBD1	TRBV6-5	CASTSRGTGGGEQYF	TGTGCCAGCACCTCTCGCGGAACAGGGGGTGGCGAGCAGTACTTC
-	TRBJ2-7	TRBD2	TRBV5-5	CASSQAYFPGLASLGEQYF	TGTGCCAGCAGCCAGGCTTATTTCCCGGGACTAGCAAGTCTTGGGGAGCAGTACTTC
-	TRBJ1-5	-	TRBV5-1	CASSRGSNQPQHF	TGCGCCAGCAGCAGGGGGAGCAATCAGCCCCAGCATTTT
-	TRBJ2-1	-	TRBV5-6	CASSPRDFSYNEQFF	TGTGCCAGCAGCCCAAGGGACTTCTCCTACAATGAGCAGTTCTTC
-	TRBJ2-7	TRBD1	TRBV11-3	CASSLGWGDRGNEQYF	TGTGCCAGCAGCTTAGGCTGGGGGGACAGGGGTAACGAGCAGTACTTC
-	TRBJ1-1	-	TRBV2	CASRIGLGGNTEAFF	TGTGCCAGCAGGATAGGCTTGGGGGGGAACACTGAAGCTTTCTTT
-	TRBJ2-1	TRBD2	TRBV5-6	CASSWGTSGANEQFF	TGTGCCAGCAGCTGGGGGACTAGCGGGGCTAATGAGCAGTTCTTC
few	TRBJ2-2	TRBD2	TRBV12-5	CASGSLAAGELFF	TGTGCTAGTGGTTCGCTAGCGGCCGGGGAGCTGTTTTTT
few	TRBJ2-1	-	TRBV5-5	CASSLIQDRNEQFF	TGTGCCAGCAGCTTGATACAGGATCGAAATGAGCAGTTCTTC
-	TRBJ1-2	-	TRBV2	CASSEGQDYGYTF	TGTGCCAGCAGTGAAGGACAGGACTATGGCTACACCTTC
once	TRBJ2-1	-	TRBV10-3	CAISVRGTGQFF	TGTGCCATCAGTGTACGGGGAACAGGGCAATTCTTC
-	TRBJ1-5	-	TRBV5-1	CASSLDGERHQPQHF	TGCGCCAGCAGCTTGGACGGGGAGCGTCATCAGCCCCAGCATTTT
few	TRBJ1-1	-	TRBV11-2	CASSFGLSTEAFF	TGTGCCAGCAGCTTCGGACTAAGCACTGAAGCTTTCTTT
-	TRBJ2-6	-	TRBV3-1/TRBV3-2	CASSQLGASGANVLTF	TGTGCCAGCAGCCAATTGGGGGCTTCTGGGGCCAACGTCCTGACTTTC
-	TRBJ1-1	-	TRBV18	CASSPDSYTEAFF	TGTGCCAGCTCACCAGACAGCTACACTGAAGCTTTCTTT
once	TRBJ1-5	-	TRBV23-1	CASSQGYYSNQPQHF	TGCGCCAGCAGTCAAGGATACTATAGCAATCAGCCCCAGCATTTT
once	TRBJ2-2	TRBD2	TRBV28	CASSLVRGRANTGELFF	TGTGCCAGCAGTCTAGTTCGCGGGAGGGCGAACACCGGGGAGCTGTTTTTT
-	TRBJ2-5	TRBD2	TRBV29-1	CSALAGGETQYF	TGCAGCGCACTAGCGGGAGGGGAGACCCAGTACTTC
many	TRBJ2-7	-	TRBV19	CASSWGRGTYEQYF	TGTGCCAGTAGTTGGGGCCGGGGGACCTACGAGCAGTACTTC
-	TRBJ2-7	TRBD2	TRBV4-3	CASSQDVLAGAEQYF	TGCGCCAGCAGCCAAGATGTACTAGCGGGGGCCGAGCAGTACTTC